This TCR beta chain is drawn from a study of PD-1 blockade in mismatch repair-deficient tumors. For the study at large: Patients had over 10 mismatch repair-deficient cancer types, all previously treated and progressing. Whole-study findings and limits: After pembrolizumab, tumor-resident clones rose rapidly, then generally contracted before radiologic responses.

The length of the CDR3 is 15 residues. Trimming removed 5 bases at V and 8 bases at J, with 18 bases between. The germline V gene encodes CDR1 SGHTA and CDR2 FQGNSA. Measured with immunoSEQ multiplex PCR; TCRdb has only the in-frame clones, and not every one. The data contain about 84,000 clones, roughly 80% of them singletons. For this clone: Its specificity is not known.

Every patient had mismatch repair deficiency by PCR or immunohistochemistry. TCRs were sequenced from a few patients responding to pembrolizumab. The input for sequencing was peripheral blood, taken 12 weeks after starting pembrolizumab. This chain joins TRBV7-2 and TRBJ1-4; D is possibly TRBD1 (6 bases). The receptor was derived from an adult with mismatch repair-deficient cancer. CDR3 sequence (DNA): TGTGCCAGCAGCCAAGAACAGGGAAGTGGGGAAAAACTGTTTTTT. It is translated as CASSQEQGSGEKLFF.